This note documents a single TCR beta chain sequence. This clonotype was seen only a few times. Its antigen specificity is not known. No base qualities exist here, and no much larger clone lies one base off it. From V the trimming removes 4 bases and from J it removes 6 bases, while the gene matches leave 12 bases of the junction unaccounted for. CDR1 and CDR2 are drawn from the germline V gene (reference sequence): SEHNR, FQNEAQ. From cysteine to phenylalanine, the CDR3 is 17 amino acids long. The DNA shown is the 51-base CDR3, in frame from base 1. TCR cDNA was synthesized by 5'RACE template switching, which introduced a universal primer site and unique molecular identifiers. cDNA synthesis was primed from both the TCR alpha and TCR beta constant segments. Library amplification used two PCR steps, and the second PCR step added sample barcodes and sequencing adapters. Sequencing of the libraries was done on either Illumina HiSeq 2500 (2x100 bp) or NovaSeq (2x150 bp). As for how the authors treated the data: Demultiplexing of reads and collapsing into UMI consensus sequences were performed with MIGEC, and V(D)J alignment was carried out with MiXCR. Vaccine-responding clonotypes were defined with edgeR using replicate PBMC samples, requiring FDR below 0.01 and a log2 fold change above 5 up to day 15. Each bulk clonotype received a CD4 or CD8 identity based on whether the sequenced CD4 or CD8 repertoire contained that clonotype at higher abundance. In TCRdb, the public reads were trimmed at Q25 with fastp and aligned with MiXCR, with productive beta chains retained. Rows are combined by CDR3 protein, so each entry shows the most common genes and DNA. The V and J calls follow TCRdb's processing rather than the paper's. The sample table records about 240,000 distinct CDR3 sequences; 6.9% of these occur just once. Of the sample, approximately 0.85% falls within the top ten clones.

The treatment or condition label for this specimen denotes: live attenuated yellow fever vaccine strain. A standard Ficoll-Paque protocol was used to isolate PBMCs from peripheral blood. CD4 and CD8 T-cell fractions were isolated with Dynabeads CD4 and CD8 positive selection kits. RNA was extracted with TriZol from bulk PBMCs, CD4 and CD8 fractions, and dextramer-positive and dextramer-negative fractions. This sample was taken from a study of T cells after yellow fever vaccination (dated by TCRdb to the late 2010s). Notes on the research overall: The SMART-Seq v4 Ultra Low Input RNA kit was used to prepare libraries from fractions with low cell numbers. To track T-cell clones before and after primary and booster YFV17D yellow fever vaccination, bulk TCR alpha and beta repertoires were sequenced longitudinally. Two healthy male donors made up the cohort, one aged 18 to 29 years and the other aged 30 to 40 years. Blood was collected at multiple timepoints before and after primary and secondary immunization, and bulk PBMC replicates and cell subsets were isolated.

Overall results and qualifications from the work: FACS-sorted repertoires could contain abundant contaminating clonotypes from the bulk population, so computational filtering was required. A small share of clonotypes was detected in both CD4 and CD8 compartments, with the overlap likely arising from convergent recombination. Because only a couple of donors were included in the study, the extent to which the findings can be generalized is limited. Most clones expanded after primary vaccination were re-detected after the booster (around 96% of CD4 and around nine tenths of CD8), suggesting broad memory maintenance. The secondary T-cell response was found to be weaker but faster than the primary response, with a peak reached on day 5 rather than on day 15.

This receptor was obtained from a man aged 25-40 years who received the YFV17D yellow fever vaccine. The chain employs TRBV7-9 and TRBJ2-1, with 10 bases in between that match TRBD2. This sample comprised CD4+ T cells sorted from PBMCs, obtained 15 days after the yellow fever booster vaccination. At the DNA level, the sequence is TGTGCCAGCAGCTCGCGTGCCATAGCGGGAGGAAGCAATGAGCAGTTCTTC. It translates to CASSSRAIAGGSNEQFF.